This T cell receptor (beta chain) was sequenced during a study of blood T cell repertoires in COVID-19. Study-level information: Samples of COVID-19 (acute and convalescent) were obtained from the United States, Italy and Spain. T cells, B-cell-depleted T cells, or PBMCs supplied cDNA or gDNA.

Authors' processing steps: Counts of nucleated cells, estimated from reference gene primer amplification, were obtained. Sequenced by immunoSEQ multiplex PCR; TCRdb stores in-frame clones only, minus some. V and J calls and clone size are copied from that table; D and trimming were computed from the DNA. The data show some 120,000 clones, 85% to 90% seen once. Trimming cost V 4 bases and J 0 bases; bases outside gene matches: 6. The CDR3 is made up of 17 amino acids. The germline V gene encodes CDR1 SGHRS and CDR2 YFSETQ. This sequence originates from a woman of 80 years or more with acute or convalescent COVID-19. The chain has TRBV5-1 and TRBJ2-2; 10 bases are a match to TRBD2. What was sequenced was peripheral blood. The DNA for the CDR3 is TGCGCCAGCAGCCCCAGGAGCGGGGGGGCGAACACCGGGGAGCTGTTTTTT. This sequence encodes CASSPRSGGANTGELFF.